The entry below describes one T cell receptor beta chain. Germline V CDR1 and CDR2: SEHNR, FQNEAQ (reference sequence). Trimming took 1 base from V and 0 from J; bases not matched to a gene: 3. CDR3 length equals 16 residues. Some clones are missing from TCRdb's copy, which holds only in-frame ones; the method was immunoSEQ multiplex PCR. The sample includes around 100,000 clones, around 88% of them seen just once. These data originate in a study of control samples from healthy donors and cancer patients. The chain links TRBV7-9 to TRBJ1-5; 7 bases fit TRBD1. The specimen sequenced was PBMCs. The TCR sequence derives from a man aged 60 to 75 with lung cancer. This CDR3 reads CASSLGTGDSNQPQHF. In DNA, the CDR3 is TGTGCCAGCAGCTTAGGGACAGGAGATAGCAATCAGCCCCAGCATTTT.